This paragraph covers one T cell receptor beta chain sequence. Antigen specificity is unknown. A single record per CDR3 protein comes from TCRdb applying MiXCR to the 5' RACE reads. The sample includes 35,000 to 50,000 distinct CDR3 sequences, over 6.5% seen only once; the top ten take 0.79%. This CDR3 contains 16 residues. Germline V lookup: CDR1 SGHNT, CDR2 YYREEE (reference sequence). V lost 3 bases and J lost 4, with 16 bases in between. The entry originates in a study of T-cell memory formation after mild COVID-19. Study-wide findings and caveats: Specificity for SARS-CoV-2 was not confirmed among the second-wave clones peaking on day 37.

The sequence came from an adult who had mild COVID-19 (a few samples of this study predate the infection). Cell type and time point are not known. Specimen: PBMCs or a T cell subset sorted from them (not recorded which). This rearrangement joins TRBV5-4 to TRBJ2-2; D ambiguous. This CDR3 reads CASSSRSTAVTGELFF. The CDR3 nucleotides read TGTGCCAGCAGCTCCCGTAGTACGGCTGTCACCGGGGAGCTGTTTTTT.